Listed below are T cell receptor beta chains from one sample, sequenced in a study of T-cell reconstitution after alpha-beta-depleted transplantation in children. MiXCR, applied by TCRdb to the PCR reads, yields one record per CDR3 protein. The sample contains fewer than 1 million distinct CDR3 sequences, roughly 15% of which appear only once. The sample in question was PBMCs, mostly from graft donor cells, obtained 360 days after TCRalphabeta/CD19-depleted stem cell transplant. The receptors stem from a male patient younger than 18 who had a stem cell transplant for acute lymphoblastic leukemia, so the T cells may come from the graft donor. Each CDR3 is given with its conserved first and last residue. Each record gives: V gene, D gene, clone size, J gene, CDR3 protein, CDR3 DNA. The D gene is left open where the match is weak. For some rows the clone size is stated as once, few or many, or as a class when expanded; others skip it.

v_call: TRBV10-2; d_call: NA; clone_size: NA; j_call: TRBJ2-5; cdr3_aa: CASSAPGRSRSQYF; cdr3_nt: TGCGCCAGCAGCGCACCGGGACGGAGTCGGTCCCAGTACTTC
v_call: TRBV7-2; d_call: NA; clone_size: few; j_call: TRBJ2-7; cdr3_aa: CASSTTRNEQYF; cdr3_nt: TGTGCCAGCAGCACTACTCGGAACGAGCAGTACTTC
v_call: TRBV12-3/TRBV12-4; d_call: NA; clone_size: many; j_call: TRBJ2-1; cdr3_aa: CASSLAPGLEQFF; cdr3_nt: TGTGCCAGCAGTTTAGCCCCGGGCTTGGAGCAGTTCTTC
v_call: TRBV5-1; d_call: TRBD1; clone_size: few; j_call: TRBJ2-5; cdr3_aa: CASSLRTGDSETQYF; cdr3_nt: TGCGCCAGCAGCTTAAGGACAGGGGACTCCGAGACCCAGTACTTC
v_call: TRBV6-1; d_call: TRBD2; clone_size: NA; j_call: TRBJ2-7; cdr3_aa: CASVDSGRAAYEQYF; cdr3_nt: TGTGCCAGCGTAGACAGCGGGAGGGCAGCCTACGAGCAGTACTTC
v_call: TRBV7-2; d_call: TRBD1; clone_size: NA; j_call: TRBJ2-7; cdr3_aa: CAIRQGVSNSYEQYF; cdr3_nt: TGTGCCATCCGACAGGGGGTGTCGAACTCCTACGAGCAGTACTTC
v_call: TRBV5-1; d_call: TRBD2; clone_size: NA; j_call: TRBJ2-1; cdr3_aa: CASSPEGLADNEQFF; cdr3_nt: TGCGCCAGCAGCCCAGAGGGACTAGCGGATAATGAGCAGTTCTTC
v_call: TRBV29-1; d_call: NA; clone_size: NA; j_call: TRBJ1-2; cdr3_aa: CSVVEGYGYTF; cdr3_nt: TGCAGCGTTGTTGAGGGCTATGGCTACACCTTC
v_call: TRBV12-3/TRBV12-4; d_call: NA; clone_size: NA; j_call: TRBJ2-7; cdr3_aa: CASSLATFVSYEQYF; cdr3_nt: TGTGCCAGCAGTTTAGCCACGTTCGTCTCCTACGAGCAGTACTTC
v_call: TRBV5-1; d_call: NA; clone_size: NA; j_call: TRBJ2-5; cdr3_aa: CASSFMGETQYF; cdr3_nt: TGCGCCAGCAGCTTCATGGGGGAGACCCAGTACTTC
v_call: TRBV5-1; d_call: TRBD1; clone_size: NA; j_call: TRBJ1-2; cdr3_aa: CASSPGGTGINYGYTF; cdr3_nt: TGCGCCAGCAGCCCGGGCGGGACAGGAATTAACTATGGCTACACCTTC
v_call: TRBV4-2; d_call: NA; clone_size: few; j_call: TRBJ2-7; cdr3_aa: CASSQGGSGAYEQYF; cdr3_nt: TGTGCCAGCAGCCAAGGGGGTAGTGGGGCCTACGAGCAGTACTTC